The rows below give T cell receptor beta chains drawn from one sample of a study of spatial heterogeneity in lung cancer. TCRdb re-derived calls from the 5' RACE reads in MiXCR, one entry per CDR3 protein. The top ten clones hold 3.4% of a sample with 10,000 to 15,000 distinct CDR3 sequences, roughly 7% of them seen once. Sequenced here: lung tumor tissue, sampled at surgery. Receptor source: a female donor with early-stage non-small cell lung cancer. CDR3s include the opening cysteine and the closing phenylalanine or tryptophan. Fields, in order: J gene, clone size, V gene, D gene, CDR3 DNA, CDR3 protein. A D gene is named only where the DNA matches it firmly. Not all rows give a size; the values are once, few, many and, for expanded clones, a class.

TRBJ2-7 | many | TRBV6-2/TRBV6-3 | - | TGTGCCAGCAGCGGGGGACTCAGCTCCTACGAGCAGTACTTC | CASSGGLSSYEQYF
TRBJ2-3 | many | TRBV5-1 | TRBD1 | TGCGCCAGCAGCCGCGGGACAGGAATCACAGATACGCAGTATTTT | CASSRGTGITDTQYF
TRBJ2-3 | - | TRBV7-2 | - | TGTGCCAGCAGCTTATCCTACCTCTCCACAGATACGCAGTATTTT | CASSLSYLSTDTQYF
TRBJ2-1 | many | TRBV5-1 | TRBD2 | TGCGCCAGCAGCTTAGCTAGCGGGTTCCATGAGCAGTTCTTC | CASSLASGFHEQFF
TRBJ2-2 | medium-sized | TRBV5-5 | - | TGTGCCAGCAGCGGCGACCGAAACGTGAACACCGGGGAGCTGTTTTTT | CASSGDRNVNTGELFF
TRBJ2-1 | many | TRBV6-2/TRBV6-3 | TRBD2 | TGTGCCAGCAGTCAAGTGGGGCTAGCGGGAGGCAATGAGCAGTTCTTC | CASSQVGLAGGNEQFF
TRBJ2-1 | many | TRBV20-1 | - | TGCAGTGCTAGTCCTGGGACTGGCTCCTACAATGAGCAGTTCTTC | CSASPGTGSYNEQFF
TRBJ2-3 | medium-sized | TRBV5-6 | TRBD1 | TGTGCCAGCAGCCAAGACAGGGCCCGGACCACAGATACGCAGTATTTT | CASSQDRARTTDTQYF
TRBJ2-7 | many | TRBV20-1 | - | TGCAGTGCTAGAGGGGGGTACTTTCTCGACGTGTACGAGCAGTACTTC | CSARGGYFLDVYEQYF
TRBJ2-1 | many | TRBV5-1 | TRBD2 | TGCGCCAGCAGCGGGGTAGCGGGAAGCAATGAGCAGTTCTTC | CASSGVAGSNEQFF
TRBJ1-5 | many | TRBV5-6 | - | TGTGCCAGCAGCTTTTCAGTTGACGGCAATCAGCCCCAGCATTTT | CASSFSVDGNQPQHF
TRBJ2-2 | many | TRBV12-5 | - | TGTGCTAGTGGTTTAGGCGAACTAAACACCGGGGAGCTGTTTTTT | CASGLGELNTGELFF
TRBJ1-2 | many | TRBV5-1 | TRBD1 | TGCGCCAGCAGCCCTCGACAGGGCAGGGATGGCTACACCTTC | CASSPRQGRDGYTF
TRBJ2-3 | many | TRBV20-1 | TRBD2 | TGCAGTGCTAGACCCAGCGGGAGGAGGACAGATACGCAGTATTTT | CSARPSGRRTDTQYF
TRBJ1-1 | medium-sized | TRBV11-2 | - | TGTGCCAGCAGGTTTCCCCCCGGGAAGGAAGCTTTCTTT | CASRFPPGKEAFF
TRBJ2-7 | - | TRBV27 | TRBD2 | TGTGCCAGCAGTTTTTATCGGGACTACGGAAGGGAGCAGTACTTC | CASSFYRDYGREQYF
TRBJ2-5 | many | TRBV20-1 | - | TGCAGTGCTCCTGGGGAGTTACGAGAGACCCAGTACTTC | CSAPGELRETQYF
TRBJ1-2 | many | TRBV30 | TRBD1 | TGTGCCTGGAGCAGGGGGCCCTATGGCTACACCTTC | CAWSRGPYGYTF
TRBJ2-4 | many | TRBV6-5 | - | TGTGCCAGCAGTCAGGGGCCAGCCAAAAACATTCAGTACTTC | CASSQGPAKNIQYF
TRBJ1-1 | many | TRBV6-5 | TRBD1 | TGTGCCAGCAGAGACACGGACAGGGGACGGGGCACTGAAGCTTTCTTT | CASRDTDRGRGTEAFF
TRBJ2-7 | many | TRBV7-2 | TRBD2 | TGTGCCAGCAGCACAGATAGCGGGAGATCCCCCCTCGAGCAGTACTTC | CASSTDSGRSPLEQYF
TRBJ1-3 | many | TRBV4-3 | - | TGCGCCAGCAGCCATAGGGGGGGTCACACCATATATTTT | CASSHRGGHTIYF
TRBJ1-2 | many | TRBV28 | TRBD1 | TGTGCCAGCAGTCTGGGACAGGCTTATGGCTACACCTTC | CASSLGQAYGYTF
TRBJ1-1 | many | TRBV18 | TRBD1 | TGTGCCAGCTCATCGACCCGCAAGACTAAACAGGGGCAGGGCACTGAAGCTTTCTTT | CASSSTRKTKQGQGTEAFF
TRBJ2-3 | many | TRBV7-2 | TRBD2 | TGTGCCAGCAGCTTATTCGCGGGAGGGCGGAGCACAGATACGCAGTATTTT | CASSLFAGGRSTDTQYF
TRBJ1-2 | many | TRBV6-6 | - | TGTGCCAGCAGGTTGTATGGCTACACCTTC | CASRLYGYTF
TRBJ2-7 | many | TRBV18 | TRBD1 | TGTGCCAGCTCACCGGGGACAGGGGGGCGCGAGCAGTACTTC | CASSPGTGGREQYF
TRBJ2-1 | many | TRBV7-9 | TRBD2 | TGTGCCAGCAGCAGGCCTAGCGGGAGAGGCCATGAGCAGTTCTTC | CASSRPSGRGHEQFF
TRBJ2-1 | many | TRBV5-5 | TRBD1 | TGTGCCAGCAGCATGACAGGGGGATGGGGCAATGAGCAGTTCTTC | CASSMTGGWGNEQFF
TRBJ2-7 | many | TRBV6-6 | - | TGTGCCAGTCGCCAATCCCAGGGTGGCACCTACGAGCAGTACTTC | CASRQSQGGTYEQYF
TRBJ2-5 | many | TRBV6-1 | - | TGTGCCAGCACCCCCCGTCGAGAGACCCAGTACTTC | CASTPRRETQYF
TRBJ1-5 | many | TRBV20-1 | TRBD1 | TGCAGTGCTGAAGACAGGGGTCGGCAGCCCCAGCATTTT | CSAEDRGRQPQHF
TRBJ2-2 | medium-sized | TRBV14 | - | TGTGCCAGCAGCCAAGATCGGCATACCGGGGAGCTGTTTTTT | CASSQDRHTGELFF
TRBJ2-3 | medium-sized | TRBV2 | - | TGTGCCAGCAGTGAGAATAGCCCTGCAGATACGCAGTATTTT | CASSENSPADTQYF
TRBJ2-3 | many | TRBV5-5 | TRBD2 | TGTGCCAGCAGCTTGGTGGCGGGAGCGAGGACAGATACGCAGTATTTT | CASSLVAGARTDTQYF
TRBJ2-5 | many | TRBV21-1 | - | TGTGCCAGCAGCAATTGGACAGGGGGCTGCCAGTACCAAGAGACCCAGTACTTC | CASSNWTGGCQYQETQYF
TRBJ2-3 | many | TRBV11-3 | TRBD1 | TGTGCCAGCAGCCCAGGACAGGGCACAGATACGCAGTATTTT | CASSPGQGTDTQYF
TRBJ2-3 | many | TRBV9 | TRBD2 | TGTGCCAGCAGCGTAGCGGGGGGGCCCAGTCCCACAGATACGCAGTATTTT | CASSVAGGPSPTDTQYF
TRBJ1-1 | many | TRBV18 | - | TGTGCCAGCTCACGACAGGAGGGGTTGACTGAAGCTTTCTTT | CASSRQEGLTEAFF
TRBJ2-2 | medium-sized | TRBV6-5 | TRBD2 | TGTGCCAGCAGTTCCCCCAGCGGGGGGAACACCGGGGAGCTGTTTTTT | CASSSPSGGNTGELFF
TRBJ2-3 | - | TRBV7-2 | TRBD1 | TGTGCCAGCAGCTGGAACAGGGGGGCAGATACGCAGTATTTT | CASSWNRGADTQYF
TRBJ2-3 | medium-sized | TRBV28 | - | TGTGCCAGCAGTTCATCCGGGACACCTTCGGGAGATACGCAGTATTTT | CASSSSGTPSGDTQYF
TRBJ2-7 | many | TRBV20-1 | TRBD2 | TGCAGTGCCCTAAGGGGACTAGCGGGAGGGACGGGAAACGAGCAGTACTTC | CSALRGLAGGTGNEQYF
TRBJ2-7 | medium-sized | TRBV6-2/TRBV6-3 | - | TGTGCCAGCAGCCAGAAGAAGCTCGGGACACCAACCTACGAGCAGTACTTC | CASSQKKLGTPTYEQYF
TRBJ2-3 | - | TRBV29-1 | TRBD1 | TGCAGCGGAAGACAGGGGGCAAGAGATACGCAGTATTTT | CSGRQGARDTQYF
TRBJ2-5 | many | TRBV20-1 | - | TGCAGTGCGGACCGGGACTCCCAAGAGACCCAGTACTTC | CSADRDSQETQYF
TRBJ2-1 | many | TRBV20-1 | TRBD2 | TGCAGTGCTTACTTACTTAGCGGGAGTGCTGAGCAGTTCTTC | CSAYLLSGSAEQFF
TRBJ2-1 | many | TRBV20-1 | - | TGCAGTGCTAGAGATGCAAGAGATTACTCCTACAATGAGCAGTTCTTC | CSARDARDYSYNEQFF
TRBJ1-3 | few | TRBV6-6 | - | TGTGCCAGCAGTTACTCTGGATGGCAGTTCGCCTCTGGAAACACCATATATTTT | CASSYSGWQFASGNTIYF
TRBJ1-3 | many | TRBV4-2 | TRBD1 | TGTGCCAGCAGCCAAGGGACAGGCGTATCTGGAAACACCATATATTTT | CASSQGTGVSGNTIYF
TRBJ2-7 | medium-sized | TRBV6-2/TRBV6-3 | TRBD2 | TGTGCCAGCAACGACGATCCGGGACTAGCACTTACCGAGTACTTC | CASNDDPGLALTEYF
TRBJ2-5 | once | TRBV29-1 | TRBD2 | TGCAGCGTTTGGCTAGCGGGAAGGAAGACCCAGTACTTC | CSVWLAGRKTQYF
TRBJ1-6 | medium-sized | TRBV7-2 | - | TGTGCCAGCAGCTTAGCATCCGGGAGTTCACCCCTCCACTTT | CASSLASGSSPLHF